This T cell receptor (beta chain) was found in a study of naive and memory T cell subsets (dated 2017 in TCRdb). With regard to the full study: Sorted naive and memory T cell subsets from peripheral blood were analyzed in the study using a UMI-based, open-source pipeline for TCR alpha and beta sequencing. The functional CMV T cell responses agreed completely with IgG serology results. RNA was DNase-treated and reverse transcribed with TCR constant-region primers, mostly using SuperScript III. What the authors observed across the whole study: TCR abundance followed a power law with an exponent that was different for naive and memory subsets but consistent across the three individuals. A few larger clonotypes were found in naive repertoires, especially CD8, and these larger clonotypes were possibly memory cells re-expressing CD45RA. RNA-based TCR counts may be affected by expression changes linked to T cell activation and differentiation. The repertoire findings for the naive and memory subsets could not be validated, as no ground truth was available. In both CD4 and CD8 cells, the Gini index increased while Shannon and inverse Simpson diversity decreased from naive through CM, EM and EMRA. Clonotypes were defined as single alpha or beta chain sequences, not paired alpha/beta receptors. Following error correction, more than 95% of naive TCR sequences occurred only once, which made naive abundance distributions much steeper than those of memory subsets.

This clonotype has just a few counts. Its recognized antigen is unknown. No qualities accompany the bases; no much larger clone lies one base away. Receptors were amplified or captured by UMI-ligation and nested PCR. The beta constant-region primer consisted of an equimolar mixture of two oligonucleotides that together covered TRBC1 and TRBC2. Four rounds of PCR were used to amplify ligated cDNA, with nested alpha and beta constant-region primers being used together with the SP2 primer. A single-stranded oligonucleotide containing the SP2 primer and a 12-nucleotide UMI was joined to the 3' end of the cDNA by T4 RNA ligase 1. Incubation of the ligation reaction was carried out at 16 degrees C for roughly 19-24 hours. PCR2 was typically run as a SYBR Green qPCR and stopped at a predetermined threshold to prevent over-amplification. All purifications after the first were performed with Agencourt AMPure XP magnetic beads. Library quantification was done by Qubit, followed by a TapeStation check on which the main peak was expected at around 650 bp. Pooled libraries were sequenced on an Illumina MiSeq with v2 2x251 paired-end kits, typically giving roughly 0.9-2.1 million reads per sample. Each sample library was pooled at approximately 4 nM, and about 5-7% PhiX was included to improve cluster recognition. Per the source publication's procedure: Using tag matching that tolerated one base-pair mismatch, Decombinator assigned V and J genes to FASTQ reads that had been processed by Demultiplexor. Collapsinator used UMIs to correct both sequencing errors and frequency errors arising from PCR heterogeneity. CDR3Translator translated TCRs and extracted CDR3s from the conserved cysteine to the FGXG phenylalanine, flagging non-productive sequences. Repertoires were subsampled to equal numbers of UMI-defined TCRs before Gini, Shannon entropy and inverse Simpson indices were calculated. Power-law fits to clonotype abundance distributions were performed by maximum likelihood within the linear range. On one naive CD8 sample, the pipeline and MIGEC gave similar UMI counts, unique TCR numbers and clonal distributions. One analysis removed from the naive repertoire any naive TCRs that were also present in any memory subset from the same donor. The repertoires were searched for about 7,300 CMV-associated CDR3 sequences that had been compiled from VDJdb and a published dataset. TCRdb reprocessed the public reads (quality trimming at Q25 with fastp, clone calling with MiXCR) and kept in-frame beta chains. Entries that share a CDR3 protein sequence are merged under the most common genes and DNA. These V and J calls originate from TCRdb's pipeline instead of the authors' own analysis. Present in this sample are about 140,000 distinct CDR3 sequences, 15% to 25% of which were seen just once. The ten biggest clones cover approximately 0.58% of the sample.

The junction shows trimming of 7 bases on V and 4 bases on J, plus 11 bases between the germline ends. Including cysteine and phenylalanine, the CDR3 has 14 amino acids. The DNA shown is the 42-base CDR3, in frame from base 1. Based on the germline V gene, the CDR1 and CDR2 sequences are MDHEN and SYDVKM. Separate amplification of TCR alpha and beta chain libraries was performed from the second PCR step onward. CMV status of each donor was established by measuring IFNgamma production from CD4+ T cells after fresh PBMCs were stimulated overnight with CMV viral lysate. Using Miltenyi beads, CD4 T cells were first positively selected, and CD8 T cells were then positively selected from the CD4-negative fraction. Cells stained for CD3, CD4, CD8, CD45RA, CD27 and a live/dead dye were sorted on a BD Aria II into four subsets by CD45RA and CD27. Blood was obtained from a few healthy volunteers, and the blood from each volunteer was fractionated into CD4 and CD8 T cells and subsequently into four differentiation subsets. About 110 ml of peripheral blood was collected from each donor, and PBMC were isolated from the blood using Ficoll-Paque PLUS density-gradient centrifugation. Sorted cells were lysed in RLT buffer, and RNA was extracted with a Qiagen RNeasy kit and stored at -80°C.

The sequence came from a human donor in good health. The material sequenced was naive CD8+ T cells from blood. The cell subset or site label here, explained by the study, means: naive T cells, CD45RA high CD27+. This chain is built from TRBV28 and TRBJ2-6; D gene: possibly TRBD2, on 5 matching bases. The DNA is TGTGCCAGCACCCGGGATTCGGGGGCCAACGTCCTGACTTTC. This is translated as CASTRDSGANVLTF. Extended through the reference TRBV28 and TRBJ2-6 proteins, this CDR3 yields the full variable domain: DVKVTQSSRYLVKRTGEKVFLECVQDMDHENMFWYRQDPGLGLRLIYFSYDVKMKEKGDIPEGYSVSREKKERFSLILESASTNQTSMYLCASTRDSGANVLTFGAGSRLTVL.